Presented here are 31 T cell receptor beta chains from one specimen sequenced in a study of immune heterogeneity within non-small cell lung tumors. At about 600 ng per sample, bulk tumor genomic DNA provided the template. Biopsies, several per primary tumor and spaced far apart, were collected during surgery. Newly diagnosed with untreated non-small cell lung cancer, the patients underwent curative surgery. TCR beta CDR3 was amplified by multiplex PCR using 32 V and 13 J primers. Each CDR3 protein is one row after TCRdb ran MiXCR on the multiplex PCR reads. The sample contains 3,500 to 4,500 distinct CDR3 sequences, about 30% of which appear only once. The material sequenced was lung tumor tissue. These receptor sequences come from a man in his sixties with non-small cell lung cancer.

This chain connects TRBV3-1 to TRBJ1-1; the D gene is possibly TRBD1 (6 bases). V was trimmed by 4 bases and J by 8 bases, leaving 14 bases between them. The CDR3 contains 13 residues. CDR1 is LGHDT and CDR2 is YNNKEL in the germline V gene (reference sequence). CDR3 bases: TGTGCCAGCAGCCGACCACCGGGACAAGAAGCTTTCTTT. Translation gives CASSRPPGQEAFF.

With regard to this clonotype: A much larger clone lies a single base off, so this may be a read error. This rearrangement joins TRBV7-6 to TRBJ2-7; D might be TRBD1 or TRBD2, each matching 5 bases. The CDR3 is 15 amino acids. The germline V gene has CDR1 SGHVS and CDR2 FNYEAQ. The chain's CDR3 is CSSSLGTPEVYEQYF. The CDR3 DNA is TGTTCCAGCAGCCTGGGGACCCCGGAGGTCTACGAGCAGTACTTC.

This chain joins TRBV5-1 and TRBJ2-2; D is undetermined. The CDR3 has 14 amino acids. V shed 4 bases and J shed 3 bases, with 10 bases lying between them. Germline CDR1 reads SGHRS; CDR2 reads YFSETQ. The CDR3 region is CASSPLMDTGELFF. DNA of the CDR3: TGCGCCAGCAGCCCTCTTATGGACACCGGGGAGCTGTTTTTT.

The table lists this clonotype with a few counts. The J gene is TRBJ2-2, the V gene TRBV6-2 or TRBV6-3; no clear D. CDR1 and CDR2 (germline): MNHEY, SVGEGT. V lost 2 bases and J 5 bases, leaving 12 bases between the germline ends. The CDR3 length is 15 residues. The DNA of the CDR3 is TGTGCCAGCAGTTACAGGGCCCCTCGGACCGGGGAGCTGTTTTTT. Amino acid sequence: CASSYRAPRTGELFF.

By sample fraction, this clonotype is medium-sized (0.01 to 0.1%). The DNA for the CDR3 is TGTGCCAGTAGTACAATTCAGGGAAGAGGGCTAGCCGAGCAGTACTTC. It encodes CASSTIQGRGLAEQYF. The chain is built from TRBV19 and TRBJ2-7; the D gene could be TRBD1 or TRBD2 (5 bases each). V was clipped by 4 bases and J by 6 bases, with 22 bases between them. The germline CDR1 and CDR2 sequences are LNHDA and SQIVND (reference sequence). The CDR3 contains 16 residues.

Judged by abundance, this clonotype is medium-sized. V gene TRBV28 combines with J gene TRBJ2-7, with D uncertain. The length of the CDR3 is 15 residues. Trimming took 3 bases from V and 4 from J, leaving 16 bases between them. Germline loops: CDR1 MDHEN, CDR2 SYDVKM. The CDR3 region has the DNA TGTGCCAGCAGTTTGACGGCAGCTACGGATTACGAGCAGTACTTC. Protein product: CASSLTAATDYEQYF.

The rearrangement uses TRBV27 and TRBJ2-5, with a possible D match to TRBD1 (5 bases). V was trimmed by 5 bases and J by 1 base, leaving 14 bases between them. The germline V gene encodes CDR1 MNHEY and CDR2 SMNVEV (reference sequence). There are 15 residues in the CDR3. The CDR3 bases are TGTGCCAGCAGTGCCGCCAGGGTGCGCCAAGAGACCCAGTACTTC. Protein product: CASSAARVRQETQYF.

This clonotype has just a few counts. The chain links TRBV7-9 to TRBJ2-1; maybe TRBD2 (5 bases). The CDR3 extends over 14 amino acids. Between the trimmed V and J ends, which lost 2 bases and 8 bases, there was a span of 13 bases. Germline V gives CDR1 SEHNR, CDR2 FQNEAQ (reference sequence). The CDR3 nucleotides read TGTGCCAGCAGCTTAAGTACTAGTGGCGATGAGCAGTTCTTC. As protein: CASSLSTSGDEQFF.

This clonotype has a single count. A much bigger clone sits one base away, suggesting this may be a read error. The J gene is TRBJ2-3, the V gene TRBV12-3 or TRBV12-4; D possibly matches TRBD1 or TRBD2 (6 bases each). The CDR3 extends over 16 amino acids. CDR3 nucleotide sequence: TGTGCCAGCAGTTGGGGCGGGACAAAGAGCACATATACGCAGTATTTT. Protein: CASSWGGTKSTYTQYF.

This clonotype was counted between two and nine times. This rearrangement joins TRBV6-6 to TRBJ2-3, with 7 nucleotides matching TRBD2. J lost 0 bases, V lost 2 bases, and 5 bases had no gene match. The CDR3 length is 16 residues. The V gene's germline CDR1 is MNHNY and CDR2 SVGAGI (reference sequence). The CDR3 coding sequence is TGTGCCAGCAGTTACGGGAGCGGGACTAGCACAGATACGCAGTATTTT. Its protein product is CASSYGSGTSTDTQYF.

This clonotype is labeled as medium-sized (0.01 to 0.1%). J is TRBJ2-2 and V is TRBV6-1; D is ambiguous. V lost 5 bases and J lost 6, with 13 bases in between. Germline V gene data show CDR1 as MNHNS and CDR2 as SASEGT. CDR3 length: 14 residues. In DNA form, the CDR3 reads TGTGCCAGCAGTTCCCTCCGTGGGGCCGGGGAGCTGTTTTTT. Encoded protein: CASSSLRGAGELFF.

To note about this clonotype: A much larger clone sits a single nucleotide away, making a read error possible. The CDR3 DNA follows: TGCAGTGCCGCATCGACAGGGGAGGATACCCAGTACTTC. As protein: CSAASTGEDTQYF. The chain joins TRBV20-1 to TRBJ2-5, with 8 bases lining up with TRBD1. In germline, CDR1 is DFQATT, CDR2 SNEGSKA (reference sequence). This CDR3 region has 13 residues. J gave up 8 bases and V 6 bases, and 11 bases lay outside the gene matches.

This clonotype is categorized as medium-sized (0.01 to 0.1%). The chain combines TRBV2 with TRBJ1-3, with 8 nucleotides matching TRBD1. This CDR3 is built from 16 residues. Trimming took 6 bases from V and 4 from J; bases not matched to a gene: 11. Germline V gives CDR1 SNHLY, CDR2 FYNNEI. The DNA of the CDR3 is TGTGCCAGCAGCTACGGACAGGGCTCCCCCGGAAACACCATATATTTT. Its translation: CASSYGQGSPGNTIYF.

This clonotype was observed a handful of times. V gene TRBV9 combines with J gene TRBJ1-4; D not resolved. Between the trimmed V and J ends, which lost 4 bases and 0 bases, there was a span of 10 bases. The germline gives CDR1 SGDLS, CDR2 YYNGEE. The CDR3 covers 15 residues. The CDR3 loop is CASSRSGATNEKLFF. The DNA of the CDR3 is TGTGCCAGCAGCAGGAGTGGAGCAACTAATGAAAAACTGTTTTTT.

The J gene is TRBJ1-2, the V gene TRBV7-2; TRBD1 agrees at 8 bases. The CDR3 consists of 14 residues. Per germline, CDR1 SGHTA and CDR2 FQGNSA. V was clipped by 4 bases and J by 4 bases; unmatched bases: 5. For the CDR3, the DNA is TGTGCCAGCAGCTCCGGACAGGGATTCTATGGCTACACCTTC. Protein: CASSSGQGFYGYTF.

V usage is TRBV5-5 and J usage is TRBJ2-5; the D gene is possibly TRBD2 (6 bases). CDR1 is SGHKS and CDR2 is YYEKEE in the germline V gene (reference sequence). The V end was cut by 3 bases, the J end by 3 bases, with 15 bases between. The length of the CDR3 is 15 residues. The CDR3 DNA reads as TGTGCCAGCAGCTCCCCCATGGGGGGAAAAGAGACCCAGTACTTC. Translated, it gives CASSSPMGGKETQYF.

This clonotype qualifies as medium-sized (0.01 to 0.1%). The CDR3 sequence: CASSKKTARPQHF. CDR3 nucleotides: TGCGCCAGCAGCAAAAAGACAGCCCGGCCCCAGCATTTT. The genes are TRBV5-1 and TRBJ1-5; TRBD1 might be the D (5 bases). CDR3 size: 13 residues. Trimming removed 4 bases at V and 9 bases at J, with 14 bases between. Germline V gene lookup returns CDR1 SGHRS and CDR2 YFSETQ.

This clonotype was observed a single time. The germline gene is not matched at one end of the junction; a read error may be the cause. This sequence joins TRBV5-1 and TRBJ2-5, with D perhaps assigned TRBD1 or TRBD2 (5 bases each). In germline, CDR1 is SGHRS, CDR2 YFSETQ. The CDR3 loop spans 15 amino acids. CDR3 sequence reads: CASRRVIGAQDTQYF. DNA for the CDR3: TGCGCCAGCCGGCGGGTTATCGGGGCCCAAGATACCCAGTACTTC.

This clonotype was found a few times. V gene TRBV20-1 combines with J gene TRBJ2-1; 7 bases align to TRBD1. Unmatched junction bases numbered 9, after V lost 5 bases and J lost 5 bases. The CDR3 is made up of 14 amino acids. The germline V gene encodes CDR1 DFQATT and CDR2 SNEGSKA (reference sequence). The CDR3 sequence is CSAGDSQRDNEQFF. DNA of the CDR3: TGCAGTGCTGGGGACAGCCAAAGGGACAATGAGCAGTTCTTC.

This clonotype was observed a few times. The chain uses TRBV6-1 and TRBJ1-1; D is ambiguous. The germline V gene encodes CDR1 MNHNS and CDR2 SASEGT. This CDR3 comprises 13 residues. The V end was cut by 6 bases, the J end by 2 bases, with 10 bases between. CDR3 in amino acids: CASSYHKNTEAFF. The CDR3 DNA reads TGTGCCAGCAGCTACCACAAAAACACTGAAGCTTTCTTT.

This clonotype is labeled medium-sized. CDR3 in amino acids: CASSLGVGLNTGELFF. The CDR3 bases are TGCGCCAGCAGCTTGGGGGTCGGACTCAACACCGGGGAGCTGTTTTTT. The V and J genes are TRBV5-1 and TRBJ2-2; D possibly corresponds to TRBD2 (5 bases). Germline V CDR1 and CDR2: SGHRS, YFSETQ. The V gene lost 0 bases and the J gene lost 2 bases, with 11 bases spanning the gap. CDR3 length: 16 residues.

This clonotype turned up a few times. The chain joins TRBV20-1 to TRBJ2-7, with 7 nucleotides matching TRBD1. Germline V gene lookup returns CDR1 DFQATT and CDR2 SNEGSKA (reference sequence). The CDR3 consists of 13 residues. Trimming removed 3 bases from V and 3 bases from J; junction bases left unmatched: 5. The CDR3 spells CSASRGQFYEQYF. In nucleotides, the CDR3 is TGCAGTGCTAGTAGGGGACAGTTCTACGAGCAGTACTTC.

This clonotype was counted a single time. This may stem from a read error, because a much larger clone lies one nucleotide away. CDR3 residues: CASSTHPSGSPYEQYF. The CDR3 DNA reads as TGTGCCAGCAGTACCCACCCTAGCGGGAGCCCCTACGAGCAGTACTTC. The chain uses TRBV28 and TRBJ2-7; 10 bases are shared with TRBD2. This CDR3 comprises 16 residues. CDR1 is MDHEN, CDR2 SYDVKM, per germline. V was clipped by 5 bases and J by 2 bases; unmatched bases: 9.

Judged by abundance, this clonotype is medium-sized (0.01 to 0.1%). The DNA for the CDR3 is TGTGCCACCAGCAGAGAAGGTAGCGGGAGCCACGAGCAGTACTTC. This translates into CATSREGSGSHEQYF. This rearrangement joins TRBV15 to TRBJ2-7, with 9 bases that match TRBD2. Per the germline V gene, CDR1 is LNHNV and CDR2 is YYDKDF (reference sequence). After removal of 0 bases from V and 5 bases from J, the junction contained 5 bases not matched to a gene. This CDR3 region has 15 residues. Filled out from reference TRBV15 and TRBJ2-7, the complete variable domain reads DAMVIQNPRYQVTQFGKPVTLSCSQTLNHNVMYWYQQKSSQAPKLLFHYYDKDFNNEADTPDNFQSRRPNTSFCFLDIRSPGLGDTAMYLCATSREGSGSHEQYFGPGTRLTVT.

A note on this clonotype: A much larger clone lies one base from this, so it may be a read error. The chain is built from TRBV9 and TRBJ2-3; the D gene is possibly TRBD2 (5 bases). The CDR3 is made up of 15 amino acids. V lost 9 bases and J 2 bases, leaving 19 bases between the germline ends. Germline V gives CDR1 SGDLS, CDR2 YYNGEE. The CDR3 bases are TGTGCCAACACCCAAACTCTAGCAACCACAGATACGCAGTATTTT. As protein: CANTQTLATTDTQYF.

By share of the sample, this clonotype is medium-sized. The gene calls are TRBV20-1 and TRBJ2-7; D is undetermined. V was trimmed by 5 bases and J by 6 bases, leaving 14 bases between them. There are 12 residues in the CDR3. Germline CDR1 reads DFQATT; CDR2 reads SNEGSKA (reference sequence). This CDR3 reads CSARRDLREQYF. As DNA, the CDR3 is TGCAGTGCTCGGAGAGATCTGCGCGAGCAGTACTTC.

As for this clonotype: A much larger clonotype is one base distant, so this may be a read error. The chain combines TRBV24-1 with TRBJ1-2; D remains unclear. Germline CDR1 KGHDR, CDR2 SFDVKD. This CDR3 is built from 16 residues. In nucleotides, the CDR3 is TGTGCCACCAGTGATCCCGCGGCGGACGGAAACTATGGCAACACCTTC. Its protein is CATSDPAADGNYGNTF.

This clonotype is labeled as medium-sized. Here the CDR3 DNA reads TGCGCCAGCAGGCAGACGATCAGCTCCTACGAGCAGTACTTC. Its protein is CASRQTISSYEQYF. V usage is TRBV4-1 and J usage is TRBJ2-7; D gene unclear. CDR1 and CDR2 (germline): MGHRA, YSYEKL. Trimming stripped 6 bases from V and 0 bases from J, with 12 bases between. The CDR3 extends over 14 amino acids.

As concerns this clonotype: Since a much larger clone is just one base distant, this may be a read error. The chain combines TRBV28 with TRBJ2-2; TRBD2 aligns across 10 bases. The length of the CDR3 is 16 residues. Looked up from germline, CDR1 is MDHEN and CDR2 is SYDVKM. This chain's CDR3 is CVSRLAGAGGTGELFF. The CDR3 DNA follows: TGTGTCAGCAGGCTAGCGGGAGCAGGGGGCACCGGGGAGCTGTTTTTT.

A remark on this clonotype: This may be a read error, as it is one base from a much larger clone. The gene calls are TRBV6-9 and TRBJ1-3, with a possible D match to TRBD1 (6 bases). The CDR3 length is 16 residues. CDR1 and CDR2 (germline): MNHGY, SVAAGI. V lost 2 bases, J lost 2 bases, and 13 bases lay in between. This CDR3 reads CASSYDRMTTGNTIYF. The CDR3 region has the DNA TGTGCCAGCAGTTATGACAGGATGACTACTGGAAACACCATATATTTT.

This clonotype has only a few counts. The gene calls are TRBV5-5 and TRBJ1-6, with no clear D. The CDR3 sequence is 13 residues long. Germline V lookup: CDR1 SGHKS, CDR2 YYEKEE (reference sequence). The V gene lost 4 bases and the J gene lost 8 bases, with 10 bases spanning the gap. In DNA form, the CDR3 reads TGTGCCAGCAGCAGGGATTGGGATTCACCCCTCCACTTT. It codes for CASSRDWDSPLHF.